Presented here are 21 T cell receptor beta chains from one specimen sequenced in a study of regulatory T cells in long-lasting Graves disease. The time point was: persistent/refractory GD, antithyroid drugs over 5 years with positive TRAb. With RNA extracted from PBMCs as input, the TCR library was made. Building of the TCR beta libraries involved iRepertoire HTBI primers and Arm-PCR of CDR3 regions. TCRdb ran MiXCR on the multiplex PCR reads and lists one entry per CDR3 protein. The sample lists around 460,000 distinct CDR3 sequences, about 20% occurring once. This specimen consisted of peripheral blood mononuclear cells (PBMCs), obtained when the disease was refractory, from a patient treated with antithyroid drugs. The receptor source for this set is a female donor with Graves disease.

This clonotype was detected many times. The chain carries TRBV28 and TRBJ2-5; 10 positions agree with TRBD2. The CDR3 is made up of 17 amino acids. Germline V CDR1 and CDR2: MDHEN, SYDVKM. J lost 2 bases, V lost 6 bases, and 12 bases had no gene match. The CDR3 nucleotides read TGTGCCAGCAGACAGGGACTAGCGTTCTCCTCGCAAGAGACCCAGTACTTC. This codes for CASRQGLAFSSQETQYF.

J is TRBJ1-4 and V is TRBV10-3; D perhaps matches TRBD1 (6 bases). The CDR3 extends over 14 amino acids. Trimming took 10 bases from V and 3 from J, leaving 15 bases between them. Germline assignment: CDR1 ENHRY and CDR2 SYGVKD. The CDR3 loop is CATGAGQSNEKLFF. CDR3 DNA: TGTGCCACCGGGGCAGGACAGTCTAATGAAAAACTGTTTTTT.

This clonotype was detected ten times or more. CDR3 sequence: CASSDLVNNQPQHF. Written as DNA, the CDR3 is TGTGCCAGCAGTGATTTGGTGAACAATCAGCCCCAGCATTTT. The J gene is TRBJ1-5, the V gene TRBV2, with D hard to call. Germline values: CDR1 SNHLY, CDR2 FYNNEI. V shed 3 bases and J shed 3 bases, with 9 bases lying between them. This CDR3 contains 14 residues.

At least ten counts were recorded for this clonotype. The rearrangement joins TRBV20-1 to TRBJ2-4; 9 bases line up with TRBD2. Trimming removed 5 bases from V and 5 bases from J; junction bases left unmatched: 4. The CDR3 extends over 13 amino acids. Germline CDR1 DFQATT, CDR2 SNEGSKA (reference sequence). CDR3 sequence (DNA): TGCAGTGCTTTGCGGGGGGGACAAAACATTCAGTACTTC. It specifies CSALRGGQNIQYF.

This clonotype was detected many times. The V call is TRBV12-3 or TRBV12-4, the J call TRBJ2-7, with a possible D match to TRBD2 (6 bases). Trimming stripped 6 bases from V and 0 bases from J, with 15 bases between. CDR3 length: 15 residues. As DNA, the CDR3 is TGTGCCAGCAGCCCGGGACTTTTGGCCTCCTACGAGCAGTACTTC. Its translation is CASSPGLLASYEQYF.

The sample holds many counts of this clonotype. V and J are TRBV7-8 and TRBJ1-2, with D possibly matching TRBD1 (5 bases). The CDR3 spans 13 residues. The germline V and J ends were trimmed by 4 bases and 3 bases, with 9 bases remaining between them. Germline CDR1 is SGHVS and CDR2 is FQNEAQ. CDR3: CASSSRDYYGYTF. The DNA of the CDR3 is TGTGCCAGCAGCTCCCGGGACTACTATGGCTACACCTTC.

This clonotype has a count of ten or more. This sequence joins TRBV28 and TRBJ2-7; D perhaps matches TRBD2 (5 bases). The CDR3 sequence is 18 residues long. CDR1 is MDHEN, CDR2 SYDVKM, per germline. The V end was cut by 1 base, the J end by 0 bases, with 19 bases between. The CDR3 sequence: CASSLLFLGKADSYEQYF. The CDR3 coding sequence is TGTGCCAGCAGTTTATTATTTTTGGGGAAAGCGGACTCCTACGAGCAGTACTTC.

Worth noting for this clonotype: A much more abundant neighbour one base away suggests this may be a read error. This rearrangement joins TRBV7-3 to TRBJ1-2; 7 bases line up with TRBD1. Per germline, CDR1 SGHTA and CDR2 FQGTGA. CDR3 size: 17 residues. CDR3 bases: TGTGCCAGCAGCGCAGGAATTGGGACAGCGATTCCGTCCCTCCCTTCCTTC. The encoded protein is CASSAGIGTAIPSLPSF.

This clonotype was seen many times. The V call is TRBV29-1, the J call TRBJ2-7; 14 nucleotides line up with TRBD2. CDR3 length equals 13 residues. Germline assignment: CDR1 SQVTM and CDR2 ANQGSEA. J was trimmed by 3 bases and V by 6 bases; bases with no gene match: 1. The CDR3, as DNA: TGCAGCGTCGGGACTAGCGGGAGCTACGAGCAGTACTTC. It specifies CSVGTSGSYEQYF.

The V call is TRBV24-1, the J call TRBJ2-2; 11 nucleotides align to TRBD1. Germline V gives CDR1 KGHDR, CDR2 SFDVKD. J gave up 6 bases and V 0 bases, and 2 bases lay outside the gene matches. The CDR3 is 16 residues long. The CDR3 coding sequence is TGTGCCACCAGTGATTTGGGACAGGGGGCCCCCGGGGAGCTGTTTTTT. Its protein product is CATSDLGQGAPGELFF.

Comment on this clonotype: A much larger clonotype is one base distant, so this may be a read error. V gene TRBV7-9 combines with J gene TRBJ1-2; D call uncertain. This CDR3 region has 13 residues. Germline V gives CDR1 SEHNR, CDR2 FQNEAQ (reference sequence). The CDR3 region has the DNA TGTACCAGCAGCTTATCTGTTGAGTATGGCTACACCTTC. Translation gives CTSSLSVEYGYTF.

At least ten counts were recorded for this clonotype. CDR3 protein: CASSRSGGGSTEAFF. Here the CDR3 DNA reads TGTGCCAGCAGCCGTTCCGGGGGGGGAAGCACTGAAGCTTTCTTT. This rearrangement joins TRBV2 to TRBJ1-1, with D maybe TRBD1 (5 bases). Germline assignment: CDR1 SNHLY and CDR2 FYNNEI. The V end was cut by 6 bases, the J end by 4 bases, with 18 bases between. CDR3 length equals 15 residues.

V gene TRBV11-2 combines with J gene TRBJ1-6; D is unresolved. This CDR3 spans 13 amino acids. The V end was cut by 1 base, the J end by 9 bases, with 7 bases between. CDR1 and CDR2 (germline): SGHAT, FQNNGV. The CDR3 DNA is TGTGCCAGCAGCTTAGTCAGGCGTTCACCCCTCCACTTT. Translation gives CASSLVRRSPLHF.

This clonotype was seen a few times. The chain recombines TRBV19 with TRBJ1-5; D is possibly TRBD1 (6 bases). V was pared by 6 bases and J by 7 bases, with 16 bases between. Per the germline V gene, CDR1 is LNHDA and CDR2 is SQIVND (reference sequence). CDR3 length equals 14 residues. CDR3 protein: CASSVQGSRQPQHF. CDR3 sequence (DNA): TGTGCCAGTAGCGTTCAGGGGAGTCGGCAGCCCCAGCATTTT.

The table lists this clonotype with a few counts. The V call is TRBV7-9, the J call TRBJ2-7; perhaps TRBD1 as D (6 bases). V gave up 3 bases and J gave up 3 bases, with 15 bases separating them. Germline CDR1 reads SEHNR; CDR2 reads FQNEAQ (reference sequence). This CDR3 spans 15 amino acids. CDR3 nucleotide sequence: TGTGCCAGCAGCTTCGGTCCACAGGGAAACTACGAGCAGTACTTC. This encodes CASSFGPQGNYEQYF.

The V call is TRBV19, the J call TRBJ2-6; no clear D gene. The CDR3 consists of 13 residues. Trimming took off 6 bases at V and 3 bases at J, with 6 bases between the two ends. CDR1 is LNHDA and CDR2 is SQIVND in the germline V gene (reference sequence). The CDR3, as DNA: TGTGCCAGTAGGGCCCTTGGGGCCAACGTCCTGACTTTC. Translated, it gives CASRALGANVLTF.

This clonotype occurred many times. The chain has TRBV10-3 and TRBJ1-1, with D uncertain. This CDR3 has 16 amino acids. V lost 4 bases and J lost 0, with 15 bases in between. Germline assignment: CDR1 ENHRY and CDR2 SYGVKD. CDR3 region: CAISGGDPGVNTEAFF. CDR3 DNA: TGTGCCATCAGTGGTGGGGATCCCGGGGTGAACACTGAAGCTTTCTTT.

This clonotype was seen only a few times. For the CDR3, the DNA is TGTGCCAGCAAAGGAGGTGGTGAAAAACTGTTTTTT. Translation gives CASKGGGEKLFF. The chain couples TRBV7-2 to TRBJ1-4; D remains ambiguous. The germline V and J ends were trimmed by 7 bases and 7 bases, with 10 bases remaining between them. Germline CDR1 is SGHTA and CDR2 is FQGNSA. The CDR3 is made up of 12 amino acids.

At least ten counts were recorded for this clonotype. The gene calls are TRBV12-3 or TRBV12-4 and TRBJ2-2; 10 bases match TRBD2. With V trimmed by 5 bases and J by 1 base, 7 bases remained unmatched. This CDR3 has 17 amino acids. This chain's CDR3 is CASSTYSGRKNTGELFF. The DNA for the CDR3 is TGTGCCAGCAGTACCTATAGCGGGAGGAAGAACACCGGGGAGCTGTTTTTT.

This clonotype was seen ten or more times. This sequence joins TRBV28 and TRBJ1-2; TRBD1 might be the D (5 bases). The CDR3 runs to 13 residues. V dropped 5 bases and J dropped 1 base, with 8 bases sitting between them. The germline V gene encodes CDR1 MDHEN and CDR2 SYDVKM. CDR3 loop: CASSRGGNYGYTF. The CDR3 region has the DNA TGTGCCAGCAGTAGGGGCGGTAACTATGGCTACACCTTC.

V usage is TRBV20-1 and J usage is TRBJ1-1; D perhaps matches TRBD1 (5 bases). Germline values: CDR1 DFQATT, CDR2 SNEGSKA (reference sequence). This CDR3 region has 14 residues. Deletions cut 6 bases from V and 3 bases from J, with 17 bases between. In DNA form, the CDR3 reads TGCAGTGCGATGCCTGGGGGGACCCACACTGAAGCTTTCTTT. Translation gives CSAMPGGTHTEAFF.